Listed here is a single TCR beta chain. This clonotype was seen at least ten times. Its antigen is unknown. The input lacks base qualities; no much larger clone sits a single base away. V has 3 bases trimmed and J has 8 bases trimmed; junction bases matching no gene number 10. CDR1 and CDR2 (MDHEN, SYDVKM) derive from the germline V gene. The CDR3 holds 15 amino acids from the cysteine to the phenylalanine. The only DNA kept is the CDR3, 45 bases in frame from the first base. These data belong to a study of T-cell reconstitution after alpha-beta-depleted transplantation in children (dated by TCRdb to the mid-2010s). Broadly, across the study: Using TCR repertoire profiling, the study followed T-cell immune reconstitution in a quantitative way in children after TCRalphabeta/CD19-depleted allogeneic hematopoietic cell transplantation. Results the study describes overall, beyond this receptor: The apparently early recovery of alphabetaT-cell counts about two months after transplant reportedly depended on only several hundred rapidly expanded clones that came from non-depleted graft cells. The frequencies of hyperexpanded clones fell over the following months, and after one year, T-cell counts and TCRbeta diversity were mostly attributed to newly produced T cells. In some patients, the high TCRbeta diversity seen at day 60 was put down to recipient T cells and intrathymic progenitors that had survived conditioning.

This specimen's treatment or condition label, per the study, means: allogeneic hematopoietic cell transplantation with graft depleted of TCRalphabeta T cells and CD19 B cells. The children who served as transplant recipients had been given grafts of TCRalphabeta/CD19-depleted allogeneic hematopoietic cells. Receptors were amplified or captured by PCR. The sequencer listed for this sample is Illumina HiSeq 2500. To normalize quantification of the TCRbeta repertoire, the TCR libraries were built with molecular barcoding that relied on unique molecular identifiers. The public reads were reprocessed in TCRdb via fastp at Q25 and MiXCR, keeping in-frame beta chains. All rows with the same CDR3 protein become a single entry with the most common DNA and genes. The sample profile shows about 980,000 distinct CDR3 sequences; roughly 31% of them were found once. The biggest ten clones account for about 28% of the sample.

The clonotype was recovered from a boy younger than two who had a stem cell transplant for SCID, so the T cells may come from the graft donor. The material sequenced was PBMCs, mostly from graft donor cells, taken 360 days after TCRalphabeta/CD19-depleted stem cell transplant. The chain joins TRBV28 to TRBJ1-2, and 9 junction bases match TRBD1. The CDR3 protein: CASSFPTGTGFGYTF. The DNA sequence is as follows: TGTGCCAGCAGTTTTCCTACCGGGACAGGGTTCGGCTACACCTTC.